The 9 T cell receptor beta chains below were found in one sample sequenced in a study of T-cell memory formation after mild COVID-19. TCRdb analysed the 5' RACE reads with MiXCR anew, one entry per CDR3 protein. The repertoire includes 550,000 to 600,000 distinct CDR3 sequences, about 20% of them detected once, and around 8.4% sits in the top ten. Sequenced sample: PBMCs or a T cell subset sorted from them (not recorded which). These receptors were obtained from an adult woman who had mild COVID-19 (a few samples of this study predate the infection). Cell type and time point are not known.

This chain connects TRBV20-1 to TRBJ2-3; 9 bases are shared with TRBD1. In germline, CDR1 is DFQATT, CDR2 SNEGSKA (reference sequence). The ends lost 0 bases at V and 1 base at J; junction bases unmatched: 17. The CDR3 totals 20 residues. This chain's CDR3 is CSARDLADRDRDMGTDTQYF. The CDR3 DNA reads as TGCAGTGCTAGAGACTTGGCAGACCGGGACAGGGATATGGGCACAGATACGCAGTATTTT.

The chain recombines TRBV7-9 with TRBJ2-1; a possible D gene is TRBD2 (5 bases). CDR1 and CDR2 from the germline V gene are SEHNR and FQNEAQ (reference sequence). Trimming took off 5 bases at V and 0 bases at J, with 14 bases between the two ends. This CDR3 contains 16 residues. For the CDR3, the DNA is TGTGCCAGCAGCGCCGCATGGGGAGTCTCCTACAATGAGCAGTTCTTC. Its protein is CASSAAWGVSYNEQFF.

The chain recombines TRBV24-1 with TRBJ2-1; TRBD1 matches 9 bases. The V segment lost 10 bases and the J segment 0 bases; nucleotides outside the gene matches: 3. CDR3 length equals 14 residues. The germline gives CDR1 KGHDR, CDR2 SFDVKD. CDR3 amino acids: CATRDRASYNEQFF. CDR3 DNA sequence: TGTGCCACTAGGGACAGGGCCTCCTACAATGAGCAGTTCTTC.

The CDR3 coding sequence is TGTGCCAGTAGTATAGCGCAGAGCAATCAGCCCCAGCATTTT. This sequence encodes CASSIAQSNQPQHF. This chain links TRBV19 with TRBJ1-5; D gene ambiguous. This CDR3 has 14 amino acids. The ends were cut back, 1 base at V and 1 base at J, with 5 bases in the middle. CDR1 is LNHDA and CDR2 is SQIVND in the germline V gene (reference sequence).

This clonotype was detected many times. V usage is TRBV6-5 and J usage is TRBJ2-1; 8 bases map to TRBD2. V was pared by 6 bases and J by 2 bases, with 6 bases of the junction left unmatched. Germline values: CDR1 MNHEY, CDR2 SVGAGI. The CDR3 totals 15 residues. In DNA form, the CDR3 reads TGTGCCAGCAGCCTAGCGGGTCCTGCCTACAATGAGCAGTTCTTC. Translation gives CASSLAGPAYNEQFF.

This clonotype was picked up a small number of times. The chain links TRBV5-1 to TRBJ1-5, with D perhaps matching TRBD1 (5 bases). The V gene's germline CDR1 is SGHRS and CDR2 YFSETQ. The V and J ends lost 2 bases and 3 bases respectively, with 9 bases between them. The CDR3 contains 14 residues. The CDR3 DNA is TGCGCCAGCAGCTTCGGGGGTTACAATCAGCCCCAGCATTTT. Amino acids: CASSFGGYNQPQHF.

This clonotype was observed a few times. CDR3 in amino acids: CASMDSSYEQYF. The CDR3 DNA reads as TGTGCCAGCATGGACAGCTCCTACGAGCAGTACTTC. The V call is TRBV3-1, the J call TRBJ2-7; tentative D call: TRBD1 (6 bases). The CDR3 extends over 12 amino acids. V was pared by 7 bases and J by 0 bases, with 7 bases between. Germline V gives CDR1 LGHDT, CDR2 YNNKEL (reference sequence).

This clonotype was recorded a few times. The chain joins TRBV5-1 to TRBJ2-2; D tentatively fits TRBD1 or TRBD2 (5 bases each). V lost 3 bases to trimming and J lost 2 bases, with 14 bases between them. This CDR3 is 16 amino acids long. CDR1 and CDR2 from the germline V gene are SGHRS and YFSETQ. Here the CDR3 reads CASSSGTASNTGELFF. The CDR3 region has the DNA TGCGCCAGCAGCTCTGGGACCGCGAGCAACACCGGGGAGCTGTTTTTT.

The chain uses TRBV3-1 and TRBJ1-1, with D possibly being TRBD1 (6 bases). Germline-derived CDR1 and CDR2 are LGHDT and YNNKEL (reference sequence). The V end lost 0 bases, the J end lost 4 bases, and 12 bases lay between the germline ends. The CDR3 sequence is 15 residues long. The CDR3 spells CASSQEQSGVTEAFF. CDR3 coding DNA: TGTGCCAGCAGCCAAGAACAATCAGGGGTCACTGAAGCTTTCTTT.